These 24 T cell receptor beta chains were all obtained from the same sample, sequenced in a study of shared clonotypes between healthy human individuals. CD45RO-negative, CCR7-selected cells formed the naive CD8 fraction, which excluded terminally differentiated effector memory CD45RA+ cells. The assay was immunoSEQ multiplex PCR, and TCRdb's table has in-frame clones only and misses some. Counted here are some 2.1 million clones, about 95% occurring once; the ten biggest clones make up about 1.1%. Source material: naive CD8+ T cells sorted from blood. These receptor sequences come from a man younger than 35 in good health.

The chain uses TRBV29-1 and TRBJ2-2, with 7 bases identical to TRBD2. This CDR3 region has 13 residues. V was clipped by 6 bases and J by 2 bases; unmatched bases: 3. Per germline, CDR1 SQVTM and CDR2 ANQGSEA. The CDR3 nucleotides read TGCAGCGTGGGACTACCAAACACCGGGGAGCTGTTTTTT. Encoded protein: CSVGLPNTGELFF.

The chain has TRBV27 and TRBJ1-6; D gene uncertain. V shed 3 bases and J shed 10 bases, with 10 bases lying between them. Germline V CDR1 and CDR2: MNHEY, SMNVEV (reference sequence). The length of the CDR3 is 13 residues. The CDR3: CASSLKGYSPLHF. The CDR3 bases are TGTGCCAGCAGTTTGAAGGGATACTCACCCCTCCACTTT.

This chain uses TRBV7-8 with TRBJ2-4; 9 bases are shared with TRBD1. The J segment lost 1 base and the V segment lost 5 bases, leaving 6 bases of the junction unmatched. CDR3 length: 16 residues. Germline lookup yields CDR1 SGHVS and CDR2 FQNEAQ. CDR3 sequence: CASSPWTGEAKNIQYF. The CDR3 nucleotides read TGTGCCAGCAGCCCATGGACAGGGGAGGCCAAAAACATTCAGTACTTC.

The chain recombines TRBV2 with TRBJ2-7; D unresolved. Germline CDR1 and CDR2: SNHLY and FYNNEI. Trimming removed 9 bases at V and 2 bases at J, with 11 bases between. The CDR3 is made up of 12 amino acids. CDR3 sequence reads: CASLTHPYEQYF. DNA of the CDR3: TGTGCCAGTTTAACCCACCCCTACGAGCAGTACTTC.

The CDR3 DNA follows: TGTGCCAGCTTGGCGGGGGGGAGCACAGATACGCAGTATTTT. This sequence encodes CASLAGGSTDTQYF. The chain has TRBV6-1 and TRBJ2-3, with 9 bases matching TRBD2. The CDR3 extends over 14 amino acids. V lost 8 bases and J lost 0; bases outside the gene matches: 3. Germline-derived CDR1 and CDR2 are MNHNS and SASEGT.

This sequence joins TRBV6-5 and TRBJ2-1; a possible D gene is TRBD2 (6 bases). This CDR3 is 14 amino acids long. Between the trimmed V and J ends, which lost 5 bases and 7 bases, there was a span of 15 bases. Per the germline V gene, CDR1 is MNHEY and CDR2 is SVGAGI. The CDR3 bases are TGTGCCAGCAGTCCCGTAGCGGCATCAAATGAGCAGTTCTTC. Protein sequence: CASSPVAASNEQFF.

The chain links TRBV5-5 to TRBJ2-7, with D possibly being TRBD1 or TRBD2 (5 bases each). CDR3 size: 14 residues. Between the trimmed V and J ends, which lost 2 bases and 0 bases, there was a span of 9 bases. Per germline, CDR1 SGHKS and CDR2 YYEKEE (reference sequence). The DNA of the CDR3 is TGTGCCAGCAGCTTTGGTGGGGGCTCCTACGAGCAGTACTTC. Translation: CASSFGGGSYEQYF.

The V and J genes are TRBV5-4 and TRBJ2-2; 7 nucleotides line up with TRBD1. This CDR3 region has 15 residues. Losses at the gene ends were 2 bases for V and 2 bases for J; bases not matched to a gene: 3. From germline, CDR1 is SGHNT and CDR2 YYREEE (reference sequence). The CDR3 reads CASSFGQDNTGELFF. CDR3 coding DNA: TGTGCCAGCAGCTTCGGACAGGACAACACCGGGGAGCTGTTTTTT.

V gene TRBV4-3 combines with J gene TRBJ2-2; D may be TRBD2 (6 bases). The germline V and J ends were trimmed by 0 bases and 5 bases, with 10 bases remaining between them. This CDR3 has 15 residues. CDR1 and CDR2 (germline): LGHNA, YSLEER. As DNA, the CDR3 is TGCGCCAGCAGCCAAGAGGGGGGACCTACCGGGGAGCTGTTTTTT. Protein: CASSQEGGPTGELFF.

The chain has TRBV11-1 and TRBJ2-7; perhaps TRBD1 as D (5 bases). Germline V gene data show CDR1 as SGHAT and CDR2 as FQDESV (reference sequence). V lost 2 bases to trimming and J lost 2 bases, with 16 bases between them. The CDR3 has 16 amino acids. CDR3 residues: CASSLTGQPGTYEQYF. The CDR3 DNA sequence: TGTGCCAGCAGCTTAACAGGCCAGCCTGGAACCTACGAGCAGTACTTC. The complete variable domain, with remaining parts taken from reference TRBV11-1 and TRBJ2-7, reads EAEVAQSPRYKITEKSQAVAFWCDPISGHATLYWYRQILGQGPELLVQFQDESVVDDSQLPKDRFSAERLKGVDSTLKIQPAELGDSAMYLCASSLTGQPGTYEQYFGPGTRLTVT.

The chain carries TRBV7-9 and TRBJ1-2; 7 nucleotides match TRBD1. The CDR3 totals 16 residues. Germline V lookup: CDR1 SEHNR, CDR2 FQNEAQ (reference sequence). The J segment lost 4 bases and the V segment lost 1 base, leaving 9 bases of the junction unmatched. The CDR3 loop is CASSLVWDSNSYGYTF. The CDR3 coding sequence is TGTGCCAGCAGCTTAGTTTGGGACAGTAATAGCTATGGCTACACCTTC.

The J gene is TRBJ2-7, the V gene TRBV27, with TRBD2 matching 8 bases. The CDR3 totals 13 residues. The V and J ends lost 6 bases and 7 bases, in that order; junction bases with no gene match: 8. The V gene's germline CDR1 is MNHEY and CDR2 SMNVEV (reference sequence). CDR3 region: CASSRAGAREQYF. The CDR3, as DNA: TGTGCCAGCAGCAGAGCGGGAGCGCGTGAGCAGTACTTC.

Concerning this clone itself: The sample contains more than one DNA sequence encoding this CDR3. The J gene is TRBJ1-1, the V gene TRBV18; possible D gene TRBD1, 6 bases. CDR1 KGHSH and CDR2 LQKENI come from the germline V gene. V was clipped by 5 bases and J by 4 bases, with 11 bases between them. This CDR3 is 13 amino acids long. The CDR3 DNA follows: TGTGCCAGCTCATCGGACAGTCTCACTGAAGCTTTCTTT. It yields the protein CASSSDSLTEAFF.

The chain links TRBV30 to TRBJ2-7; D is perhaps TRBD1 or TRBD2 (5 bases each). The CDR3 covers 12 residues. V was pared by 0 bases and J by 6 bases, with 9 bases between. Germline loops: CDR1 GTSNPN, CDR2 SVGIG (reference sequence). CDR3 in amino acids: CAWSVNGAEQYF. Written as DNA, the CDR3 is TGTGCCTGGAGTGTAAACGGGGCCGAGCAGTACTTC.

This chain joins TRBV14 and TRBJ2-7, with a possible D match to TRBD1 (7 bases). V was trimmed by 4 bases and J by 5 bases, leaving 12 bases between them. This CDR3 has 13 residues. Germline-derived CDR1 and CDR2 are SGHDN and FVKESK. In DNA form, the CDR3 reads TGTGCCAGCAGCCGGAGGGGGCGGGACGAGCAGTACTTC. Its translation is CASSRRGRDEQYF.

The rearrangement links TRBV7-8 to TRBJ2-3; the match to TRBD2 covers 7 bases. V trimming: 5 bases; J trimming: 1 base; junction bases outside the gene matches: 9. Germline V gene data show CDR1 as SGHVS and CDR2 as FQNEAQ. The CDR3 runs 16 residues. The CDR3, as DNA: TGTGCCAGCAGCCCTTATTCTAGCGGCGGCACAGATACGCAGTATTTT. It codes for CASSPYSSGGTDTQYF.

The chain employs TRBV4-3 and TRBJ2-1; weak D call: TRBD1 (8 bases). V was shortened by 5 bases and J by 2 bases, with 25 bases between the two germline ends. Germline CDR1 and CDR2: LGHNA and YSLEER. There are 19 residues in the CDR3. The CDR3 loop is CASSSSLGATGGAYNEQFF. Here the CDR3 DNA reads TGCGCCAGCAGCAGCTCTCTTGGGGCCACAGGGGGGGCCTACAATGAGCAGTTCTTC.

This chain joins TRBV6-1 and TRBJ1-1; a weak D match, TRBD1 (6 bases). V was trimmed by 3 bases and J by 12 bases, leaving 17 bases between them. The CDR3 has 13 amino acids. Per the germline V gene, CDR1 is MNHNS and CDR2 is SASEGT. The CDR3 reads CASSDLGTPNPFF. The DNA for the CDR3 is TGTGCCAGCAGTGACCTCGGGACACCCAACCCTTTCTTT.

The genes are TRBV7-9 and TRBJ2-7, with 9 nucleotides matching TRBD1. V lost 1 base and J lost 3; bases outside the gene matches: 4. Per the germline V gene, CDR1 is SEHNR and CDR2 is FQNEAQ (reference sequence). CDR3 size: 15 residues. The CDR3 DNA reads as TGTGCCAGCAGCTTAGGGACAGGGGCGGGCTACGAGCAGTACTTC. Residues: CASSLGTGAGYEQYF.

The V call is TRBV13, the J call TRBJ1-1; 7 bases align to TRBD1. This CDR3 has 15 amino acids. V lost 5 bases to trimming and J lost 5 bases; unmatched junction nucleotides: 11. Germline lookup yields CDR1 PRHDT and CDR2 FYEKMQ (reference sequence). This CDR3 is CASSVPRQGGTEAFF. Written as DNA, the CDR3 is TGTGCCAGCAGCGTACCCCGACAGGGAGGAACTGAAGCTTTCTTT. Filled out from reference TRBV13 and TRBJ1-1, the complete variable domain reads AAGVIQSPRHLIKEKRETATLKCYPIPRHDTVYWYQQGPGQDPQFLISFYEKMQSDKGSIPDRFSAQQFSDYHSELNMSSLELGDSALYFCASSVPRQGGTEAFFGQGTRLTVV.

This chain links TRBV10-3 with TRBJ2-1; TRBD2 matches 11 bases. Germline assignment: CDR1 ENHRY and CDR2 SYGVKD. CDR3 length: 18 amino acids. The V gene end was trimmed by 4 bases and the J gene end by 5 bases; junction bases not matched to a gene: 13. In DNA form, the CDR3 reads TGTGCCATCAGTGCACCCCCCAGGATAGCGGGAGGGGACAATGAGCAGTTCTTC. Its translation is CAISAPPRIAGGDNEQFF.

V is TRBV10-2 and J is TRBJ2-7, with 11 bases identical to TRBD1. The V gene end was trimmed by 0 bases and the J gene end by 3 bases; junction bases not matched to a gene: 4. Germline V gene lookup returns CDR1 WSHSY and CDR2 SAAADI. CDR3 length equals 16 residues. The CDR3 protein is CASSESGTGGNYEQYF. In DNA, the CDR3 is TGCGCCAGCAGTGAGTCGGGGACAGGGGGAAACTACGAGCAGTACTTC.

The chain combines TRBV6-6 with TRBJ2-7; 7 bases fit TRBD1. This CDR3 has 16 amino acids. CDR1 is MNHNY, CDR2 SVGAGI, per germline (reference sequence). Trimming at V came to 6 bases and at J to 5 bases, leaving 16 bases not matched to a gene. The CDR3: CASSSQPTGIGDEQYF. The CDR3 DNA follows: TGTGCCAGCAGCTCCCAACCGACAGGGATCGGAGACGAGCAGTACTTC.

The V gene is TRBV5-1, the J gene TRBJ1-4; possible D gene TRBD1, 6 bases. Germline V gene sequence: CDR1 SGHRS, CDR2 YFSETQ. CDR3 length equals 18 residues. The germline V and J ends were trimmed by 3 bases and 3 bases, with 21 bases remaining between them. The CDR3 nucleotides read TGCGCCAGCAGCTCCAGGCCCCCAGGGGAGAGGGCTAATGAAAAACTGTTTTTT. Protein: CASSSRPPGERANEKLFF.